These T cell receptor beta chains were read from a single sample in a study of regulatory T cells in long-lasting Graves disease. TCRdb reprocessed the multiplex PCR reads via MiXCR and lists one record per CDR3 protein. The data contain roughly 420,000 distinct CDR3 sequences, around 15% of them singletons. These sequences were also reported in another study, on T cells in Graves' hyperthyroidism and ophthalmopathy.

The material was peripheral blood mononuclear cells (PBMCs), obtained at new diagnosis, from a patient treated with antithyroid drugs. The receptors derive from a woman between 50 and 59 years old with Graves disease. The CDR3 runs from the conserved cysteine through the conserved F or W. Fields, in order: clone size, D gene, J gene, V gene, CDR3 DNA, CDR3 protein. The D gene is left open where the match is weak. Rows may omit the clone size; those that give it use once, few, many or a size class.

abundance: many; d_gene: TRBD2; j_gene: TRBJ2-1; v_gene: TRBV12-3/TRBV12-4; CDR3nt: TGTGCCAGCAGTTTCTTAGGGGAGGGCGATTACAATGAGCAGTTCTTC; CDR3aa: CASSFLGEGDYNEQFF
abundance: once; d_gene: .; j_gene: TRBJ2-3; v_gene: TRBV30; CDR3nt: TGTGCCTGGAGAGGGGCCTATTCGTTCGATACGCAGTATTTT; CDR3aa: CAWRGAYSFDTQYF
abundance: .; d_gene: .; j_gene: TRBJ2-2; v_gene: TRBV28; CDR3nt: TGTGCCAGCAGTTTGCAGAGCACCGGGGAGCTGTTTTTT; CDR3aa: CASSLQSTGELFF
abundance: many; d_gene: .; j_gene: TRBJ2-3; v_gene: TRBV7-9; CDR3nt: TGTGCCAGCAGCTTGACAGGCGGCCCTAGCACAGATACGCAGTATTTT; CDR3aa: CASSLTGGPSTDTQYF
abundance: many; d_gene: TRBD2; j_gene: TRBJ2-1; v_gene: TRBV4-1; CDR3nt: TGCGCCAGCAGCCAGGGAGGCGGGAGGGCCGATGTCTTC; CDR3aa: CASSQGGGRADVF
abundance: few; d_gene: .; j_gene: TRBJ2-2; v_gene: TRBV5-1; CDR3nt: TGCGCCAGCAGCTTGGATCCTCACAACACCGGGGAGCTGTTTTTT; CDR3aa: CASSLDPHNTGELFF
abundance: few; d_gene: .; j_gene: TRBJ1-6; v_gene: TRBV20-1; CDR3nt: TGCAGTGCTAGGAAACAGGGATCCTATAATTCACCCCTCCACTTT; CDR3aa: CSARKQGSYNSPLHF
abundance: many; d_gene: .; j_gene: TRBJ1-2; v_gene: TRBV28; CDR3nt: TGTGCCAGCAGTCTCGGGACGGTTCACCCCTATGGCTACACCTTC; CDR3aa: CASSLGTVHPYGYTF
abundance: many; d_gene: .; j_gene: TRBJ1-1; v_gene: TRBV29-1; CDR3nt: TGCAGCGTTGAGTCCGTTGACAACCCGTCTGAAGCTTTCTTT; CDR3aa: CSVESVDNPSEAFF
abundance: .; d_gene: .; j_gene: TRBJ2-1; v_gene: TRBV30; CDR3nt: TGTGCCTGGAGAGACGGATACAATGAGCAGTTCTTC; CDR3aa: CAWRDGYNEQFF
abundance: few; d_gene: TRBD2; j_gene: TRBJ2-3; v_gene: TRBV4-1; CDR3nt: TGCGCCAGCAGCCAAGAAAGGAGGCTAGCGGGAGGGCCGAGCGCAGATACGCAGTATTTT; CDR3aa: CASSQERRLAGGPSADTQYF
abundance: many; d_gene: .; j_gene: TRBJ1-2; v_gene: TRBV6-1; CDR3nt: TGTGCCAGCAGTCAGGGCCGGGGCTACACCTTC; CDR3aa: CASSQGRGYTF
abundance: .; d_gene: TRBD1; j_gene: TRBJ2-2; v_gene: TRBV28; CDR3nt: TGTGCCAGCAGAACGGGACAGAACACCGGGGTGCTGTTTTTT; CDR3aa: CASRTGQNTGVLFF
abundance: .; d_gene: TRBD1; j_gene: TRBJ2-2; v_gene: TRBV19; CDR3nt: TGTGCCACACGTGACAGGGTGAACACCGGGGAGCTGTTTTTT; CDR3aa: CATRDRVNTGELFF
abundance: .; d_gene: TRBD2; j_gene: TRBJ2-7; v_gene: TRBV10-1; CDR3nt: TGCGCCAGCAGTGAGGACGTAACGAGCGGGAGGCTTTCCTACGAGCAGTACTTC; CDR3aa: CASSEDVTSGRLSYEQYF
abundance: many; d_gene: .; j_gene: TRBJ2-7; v_gene: TRBV7-9; CDR3nt: TGTGCCAGCAGCTGGGGCGTTGGTAGCGGAACCTACGAGCAGTACTTC; CDR3aa: CASSWGVGSGTYEQYF
abundance: many; d_gene: TRBD2; j_gene: TRBJ2-7; v_gene: TRBV12-3/TRBV12-4; CDR3nt: TGTGCCAGCAGTCCTAGCGGGAGGGCCAACTACGAGCAGTACTTC; CDR3aa: CASSPSGRANYEQYF
abundance: many; d_gene: .; j_gene: TRBJ2-3; v_gene: TRBV2; CDR3nt: TGTGCCAGCAGTGAAGGGCCCCTTGCGCAGTATTTT; CDR3aa: CASSEGPLAQYF
abundance: many; d_gene: .; j_gene: TRBJ2-4; v_gene: TRBV20-1; CDR3nt: TGCAGTGCTCCCCCAGGGATAGGCAAAAACATTCAGTACTTC; CDR3aa: CSAPPGIGKNIQYF
abundance: many; d_gene: TRBD1; j_gene: TRBJ1-6; v_gene: TRBV2; CDR3nt: TGTGCCAGCAGTATGGACAGGGGGATCGGTAATTCACCCCTCCACTTT; CDR3aa: CASSMDRGIGNSPLHF
abundance: many; d_gene: .; j_gene: TRBJ2-5; v_gene: TRBV6-5; CDR3nt: TGTGCCAGCAGTTCGGGACGCCAGTACCAAGAGACCCAGTACTTC; CDR3aa: CASSSGRQYQETQYF
abundance: many; d_gene: .; j_gene: TRBJ1-1; v_gene: TRBV7-3; CDR3nt: TGTGCCAGCAGCTTATTCCAGAACACTGAAGCTTTCTTT; CDR3aa: CASSLFQNTEAFF
abundance: .; d_gene: .; j_gene: TRBJ2-3; v_gene: TRBV7-3; CDR3nt: TGTGCCAGCAGCTTATTAGGGTACACAGATACGCAGTATTTT; CDR3aa: CASSLLGYTDTQYF
abundance: many; d_gene: TRBD2; j_gene: TRBJ2-7; v_gene: TRBV5-1; CDR3nt: TGCGCCGGCCTAGCGGACTACGAGCAGTACTTC; CDR3aa: CAGLADYEQYF
abundance: few; d_gene: .; j_gene: TRBJ2-3; v_gene: TRBV5-4; CDR3nt: TGTGCCAGCAGCCCTATCCTTGGCGGGGACACAGATACGCAGTATTTT; CDR3aa: CASSPILGGDTDTQYF
abundance: .; d_gene: TRBD1; j_gene: TRBJ2-7; v_gene: TRBV19; CDR3nt: TGTGCCAGTAGAGAGACAGGGAATTCTCACGAGCAGTACTTC; CDR3aa: CASRETGNSHEQYF
abundance: .; d_gene: TRBD2; j_gene: TRBJ2-5; v_gene: TRBV3-1; CDR3nt: TGTGCCAGCAGCCTTAGCGGGAGGGCCCCCGAGACCCAGTACTTC; CDR3aa: CASSLSGRAPETQYF
abundance: .; d_gene: .; j_gene: TRBJ1-2; v_gene: TRBV19; CDR3nt: TGTGCCAGTAGGACACAGGCCGCCGAAAGCTACACCTTC; CDR3aa: CASRTQAAESYTF
abundance: .; d_gene: TRBD2; j_gene: TRBJ2-7; v_gene: TRBV27; CDR3nt: TGTGCCAGCAGTTCTGGACCCGGGACTAGCGGGAGCTACGAGCAGTACTTC; CDR3aa: CASSSGPGTSGSYEQYF
abundance: few; d_gene: TRBD1; j_gene: TRBJ1-6; v_gene: TRBV7-3; CDR3nt: TGTGCCAGCAGCCCGGGAAGGGGGCTCAATTCACCCCTCCACTTT; CDR3aa: CASSPGRGLNSPLHF
abundance: .; d_gene: TRBD2; j_gene: TRBJ2-1; v_gene: TRBV13; CDR3nt: TGTGCCAGCAGCTTATCGCCGAAGACTAGCGGCGGCTCCTACAATGAGCAGTTCTTC; CDR3aa: CASSLSPKTSGGSYNEQFF
abundance: many; d_gene: .; j_gene: TRBJ2-2; v_gene: TRBV5-5; CDR3nt: TGTGCCAGCAGCTGGACTCCAGGACCCGGGGAGCTGTTTTTT; CDR3aa: CASSWTPGPGELFF
abundance: .; d_gene: .; j_gene: TRBJ1-3; v_gene: TRBV5-1; CDR3nt: TGCGCCAGCAGCTTGGAGGGAGCCGTCCGTTCTGGAAACACCATATATTTT; CDR3aa: CASSLEGAVRSGNTIYF
abundance: .; d_gene: TRBD2; j_gene: TRBJ2-1; v_gene: TRBV12-5; CDR3nt: TGTGCTAGTGGTTTGGTCGGCGGGAGGGCCTCCTACAATGAGCAGTTCTTC; CDR3aa: CASGLVGGRASYNEQFF
abundance: many; d_gene: TRBD1; j_gene: TRBJ2-1; v_gene: TRBV6-5; CDR3nt: TGTGCCAGCAGTTATTACAGGGGGGTAAGGGATGAGCAGTTCTTC; CDR3aa: CASSYYRGVRDEQFF
abundance: many; d_gene: .; j_gene: TRBJ2-3; v_gene: TRBV2; CDR3nt: TGTGCCAGCAGGGACTACACAGATACGCAGTATTTT; CDR3aa: CASRDYTDTQYF
abundance: many; d_gene: TRBD2; j_gene: TRBJ2-5; v_gene: TRBV3-1; CDR3nt: TGTGCCAGCCAAGGACTAGCGGGCCAAGAGACCCAGTACTTC; CDR3aa: CASQGLAGQETQYF
abundance: many; d_gene: TRBD1; j_gene: TRBJ1-4; v_gene: TRBV2; CDR3nt: TGTGCCAGCAGTCAAGAGACAGGGGTAGAAAAACTGTTTTTT; CDR3aa: CASSQETGVEKLFF
abundance: few; d_gene: TRBD2; j_gene: TRBJ2-1; v_gene: TRBV15; CDR3nt: TGTGCCACCAGCCCCGGGACTAGCTCCTACAATGAGCAGTTCTTC; CDR3aa: CATSPGTSSYNEQFF
abundance: many; d_gene: TRBD1; j_gene: TRBJ2-2; v_gene: TRBV12-3/TRBV12-4; CDR3nt: TGTGCCAGCACCCACAGGGGATCCACCGGGGAGCTGTTTTTT; CDR3aa: CASTHRGSTGELFF
abundance: many; d_gene: .; j_gene: TRBJ2-3; v_gene: TRBV28; CDR3nt: TGTGCCAGCAGTTTCCCCATGAGGTACTACTCCACAGATACGCAGTATTTT; CDR3aa: CASSFPMRYYSTDTQYF
abundance: many; d_gene: .; j_gene: TRBJ1-5; v_gene: TRBV30; CDR3nt: TGTGCCTGGAGTGGGGCTCTAAGGGGTAGCCAGCCCCAGCATTTT; CDR3aa: CAWSGALRGSQPQHF